The rows below give T cell receptor beta chains drawn from one sample of a study of cytomegalovirus exposure and HLA in healthy donors. Data came from immunoSEQ multiplex PCR; TCRdb stores just in-frame clones and leaves some out. This sample has some 87,000 clones; around 80% occur once, and the top ten carry around 3%. The sequenced sample consisted of PBMCs. The receptors here all came from a man under 40 in good health and CMV-seronegative. Each CDR3 is given with its conserved first and last residue. The order of the fields is clone size, J gene, D gene, V gene, CDR3 DNA, CDR3 protein. The D gene is left open where the match is weak. Where a row states a size, it is once, few, many or the class of an expanded clone; other rows omit it.

clone size: NA
J gene: TRBJ2-2
D gene: NA
V gene: TRBV5-1
CDR3 DNA: TGCGCCAGCAGCTTGGTGGCAGAGGAGCTGTTTTTT
CDR3 protein: CASSLVAEELFF

clone size: NA
J gene: TRBJ2-1
D gene: TRBD1
V gene: TRBV6-4
CDR3 DNA: TGTGCCAGCAGTGAGCCCGGGACAGGGTTCGATGAGCAGTTCTTC
CDR3 protein: CASSEPGTGFDEQFF

clone size: NA
J gene: TRBJ1-3
D gene: TRBD1
V gene: TRBV4-2
CDR3 DNA: TGTGCCAGCAGCCGCGGACAGGGAGTGAGGAACACCATATATTTT
CDR3 protein: CASSRGQGVRNTIYF

clone size: NA
J gene: TRBJ2-7
D gene: NA
V gene: TRBV2
CDR3 DNA: TGTGCCAGCATGACAGGAGGTGGGTACGAGCAGTACTTC
CDR3 protein: CASMTGGGYEQYF

clone size: few
J gene: TRBJ1-1
D gene: TRBD1
V gene: TRBV6-1
CDR3 DNA: TGTGCTATCACGGCAGGGGGCAGAAGGGGCGTTGAAGCTTTCTTT
CDR3 protein: CAITAGGRRGVEAFF

clone size: NA
J gene: TRBJ2-7
D gene: NA
V gene: TRBV29-1
CDR3 DNA: TGCAGCGTGGCCGACAGGATCGACTACGAGCAGTACTTC
CDR3 protein: CSVADRIDYEQYF

clone size: NA
J gene: TRBJ1-5
D gene: TRBD1
V gene: TRBV6-5
CDR3 DNA: TGTGCCAGCAGTTACCTCCCCTACAGGGGGGATCAGCCCCAGCATTTT
CDR3 protein: CASSYLPYRGDQPQHF

clone size: NA
J gene: TRBJ2-2
D gene: NA
V gene: TRBV6-6
CDR3 DNA: TGTGCCAGCAGTTCCCACGACAGTTACACCGGGGAGCTGTTTTTT
CDR3 protein: CASSSHDSYTGELFF

clone size: NA
J gene: TRBJ2-3
D gene: TRBD1
V gene: TRBV2
CDR3 DNA: TGTGCCAGCAGTACAGTGAAGGGGGCTCCTAGCACAGATACGCAGTATTTT
CDR3 protein: CASSTVKGAPSTDTQYF

clone size: NA
J gene: TRBJ2-7
D gene: NA
V gene: TRBV29-1
CDR3 DNA: TGCAGCGTTGCCGATTTGGGGGGCGAGCAGTACTTC
CDR3 protein: CSVADLGGEQYF

clone size: once
J gene: TRBJ2-5
D gene: NA
V gene: TRBV18
CDR3 DNA: TGTGCCAGCTCACCGCGCGGAGGGCGAGAGACCCAGTACTTC
CDR3 protein: CASSPRGGRETQYF

clone size: once
J gene: TRBJ2-3
D gene: TRBD2
V gene: TRBV7-3
CDR3 DNA: TGTGCCAGCAGCTTAGGGGGGGGGATAGATACGCAGTATTTT
CDR3 protein: CASSLGGGIDTQYF

clone size: few
J gene: TRBJ2-7
D gene: NA
V gene: TRBV6-1
CDR3 DNA: TGTGCCAGCAGGGAAGTATACGAGCAGTACTTC
CDR3 protein: CASREVYEQYF

clone size: NA
J gene: TRBJ2-2
D gene: NA
V gene: TRBV5-6
CDR3 DNA: TGTGCCAGCAGCTGGACTGGTGGGAGAGGCACCGGGGAGCTGTTTTTT
CDR3 protein: CASSWTGGRGTGELFF

clone size: once
J gene: TRBJ2-7
D gene: TRBD1
V gene: TRBV4-3
CDR3 DNA: TGCGCCAGCAGCCGGGACAGGGAGTCCTACGAGCAGTACTTC
CDR3 protein: CASSRDRESYEQYF

clone size: NA
J gene: TRBJ2-3
D gene: TRBD2
V gene: TRBV29-1
CDR3 DNA: TGCAGCGTAGGACTAGTGTTCTCCACAGATACGCAGTATTTT
CDR3 protein: CSVGLVFSTDTQYF

clone size: NA
J gene: TRBJ2-7
D gene: NA
V gene: TRBV19
CDR3 DNA: TGTGCCAGTAGTATAGAGGAGGGGCCCTATGAGCAGTACTTC
CDR3 protein: CASSIEEGPYEQYF

clone size: NA
J gene: TRBJ1-3
D gene: NA
V gene: TRBV6-5
CDR3 DNA: TGTGCCAGCAGTTACGGGAGAGCTACCTCTGGAAACACCATATATTTT
CDR3 protein: CASSYGRATSGNTIYF

clone size: NA
J gene: TRBJ1-5
D gene: TRBD1
V gene: TRBV27
CDR3 DNA: TGTGCCAGCAGTTCCGACAGGGGTAAGAATCAGCCCCAGCATTTT
CDR3 protein: CASSSDRGKNQPQHF

clone size: NA
J gene: TRBJ1-4
D gene: TRBD1
V gene: TRBV9
CDR3 DNA: TGTGCCAGCAGCGTAACCCAGACAGGGGGGAATGAAAAACTGTTTTTT
CDR3 protein: CASSVTQTGGNEKLFF

clone size: NA
J gene: TRBJ2-1
D gene: NA
V gene: TRBV7-2
CDR3 DNA: TGTGCCAGCAGCTTAGACCAGGGCTCCTACAATGAGCAGTTCTTC
CDR3 protein: CASSLDQGSYNEQFF

clone size: once
J gene: TRBJ2-3
D gene: NA
V gene: TRBV7-9
CDR3 DNA: TGTGCCAGCAGCACCGAGGTGGATACGCAGTATTTT
CDR3 protein: CASSTEVDTQYF

clone size: medium-sized
J gene: TRBJ1-6
D gene: TRBD1
V gene: TRBV19
CDR3 DNA: TGTGCCAGTGGCTGGACAGGGGTAATTTCACCCCTCCACTTT
CDR3 protein: CASGWTGVISPLHF

clone size: NA
J gene: TRBJ1-2
D gene: NA
V gene: TRBV28
CDR3 DNA: TGTGCCATCCTCAGGGGAAGCGACTATGGCTACACCTTC
CDR3 protein: CAILRGSDYGYTF

clone size: NA
J gene: TRBJ2-1
D gene: TRBD1
V gene: TRBV25-1
CDR3 DNA: TGTGCCAGCAGTGAGCCCGGGACAGGGGCTTATGAGCAGTTCTTC
CDR3 protein: CASSEPGTGAYEQFF

clone size: NA
J gene: TRBJ1-5
D gene: NA
V gene: TRBV27
CDR3 DNA: TGTGCCAGCAGCCGCGGGGCAGGGTATCAGCCCCAGCATTTT
CDR3 protein: CASSRGAGYQPQHF

clone size: NA
J gene: TRBJ2-3
D gene: NA
V gene: TRBV6-1
CDR3 DNA: TGTGCCAGCAGTGAAGGCCGGACTAGCACAGATACGCAGTATTTT
CDR3 protein: CASSEGRTSTDTQYF

clone size: once
J gene: TRBJ2-7
D gene: TRBD1
V gene: TRBV18
CDR3 DNA: TGTGCCAGCTCACCGGAGAGGACAGGGGTAATATACGAGCAGTACTTC
CDR3 protein: CASSPERTGVIYEQYF

clone size: NA
J gene: TRBJ2-3
D gene: NA
V gene: TRBV9
CDR3 DNA: TGTGCCAGCAGCCTCGTACCTGGGCTAACGGCCACAGATACGCAGTATTTT
CDR3 protein: CASSLVPGLTATDTQYF

clone size: once
J gene: TRBJ2-5
D gene: TRBD2
V gene: TRBV29-1
CDR3 DNA: TGCAGCGTTTGGGCTAGCGGGGGCCTAGAGGCCCAGTACTTC
CDR3 protein: CSVWASGGLEAQYF

clone size: NA
J gene: TRBJ2-1
D gene: TRBD1
V gene: TRBV5-1
CDR3 DNA: TGCGCCAGCAGCAACGGACAGGGTGCCTCCTACAATGAGCAGTTCTTC
CDR3 protein: CASSNGQGASYNEQFF

clone size: NA
J gene: TRBJ1-2
D gene: NA
V gene: TRBV6-5
CDR3 DNA: TGTGCCAGCAGCGTAGATCGTAACTATGGCTACACCTTC
CDR3 protein: CASSVDRNYGYTF

clone size: NA
J gene: TRBJ2-2
D gene: TRBD2
V gene: TRBV9
CDR3 DNA: TGTGCCAGCAGCGTTTTTTCTAGCGGGGGTCCCTCCGGGGAGCTGTTTTTT
CDR3 protein: CASSVFSSGGPSGELFF

clone size: NA
J gene: TRBJ1-5
D gene: NA
V gene: TRBV28
CDR3 DNA: TGTGCCAGCAGTTTGATACAGAATAGCAATCAGCCCCAGCATTTT
CDR3 protein: CASSLIQNSNQPQHF

clone size: few
J gene: TRBJ2-7
D gene: TRBD1
V gene: TRBV28
CDR3 DNA: TGTGCCAGCAGTGCACAGGGGGCGAATCCCTACGAGCAGTACTTC
CDR3 protein: CASSAQGANPYEQYF

clone size: NA
J gene: TRBJ1-5
D gene: NA
V gene: TRBV4-1
CDR3 DNA: TGCGCCAGCAGCCAACTCCCCGCCAGGGGTGCCAATCAGCCCCAGCATTTT
CDR3 protein: CASSQLPARGANQPQHF

clone size: NA
J gene: TRBJ2-5
D gene: NA
V gene: TRBV20-1
CDR3 DNA: TGCAGTGCGAGGGGGGGGGAGACCCAGTACTTC
CDR3 protein: CSARGGETQYF

clone size: NA
J gene: TRBJ2-1
D gene: TRBD2
V gene: TRBV5-1
CDR3 DNA: TGCGCCAGCAGCTTGAATAGCGGGGGTAATGAGCAGTTCTTC
CDR3 protein: CASSLNSGGNEQFF

clone size: NA
J gene: TRBJ1-1
D gene: TRBD1
V gene: TRBV25-1
CDR3 DNA: TGTGCCAGCAGTGGACAGGGGTACACTGAAGCTTTCTTT
CDR3 protein: CASSGQGYTEAFF

clone size: NA
J gene: TRBJ1-2
D gene: NA
V gene: TRBV13
CDR3 DNA: TGTGCCAGCAGCTTAGGTAGGGGGAACTATGGCTACACCTTC
CDR3 protein: CASSLGRGNYGYTF

clone size: once
J gene: TRBJ1-2
D gene: TRBD1
V gene: TRBV7-3
CDR3 DNA: TGTGCCAGCAGCCCCGGGACAGGGGGTAACTATGGCTACACCTTC
CDR3 protein: CASSPGTGGNYGYTF

clone size: NA
J gene: TRBJ1-5
D gene: NA
V gene: TRBV28
CDR3 DNA: TGTGCCAGCAGGACACCCAGGTCGCAGCCCCAGCATTTT
CDR3 protein: CASRTPRSQPQHF

clone size: NA
J gene: TRBJ2-1
D gene: NA
V gene: TRBV9
CDR3 DNA: TGTGCCAGCAGCGTAAGGGACACCTACAATGAGCAGTTCTTC
CDR3 protein: CASSVRDTYNEQFF

clone size: NA
J gene: TRBJ2-5
D gene: TRBD2
V gene: TRBV6-5
CDR3 DNA: TGTGCCAGCGGGGTCGGGACTAGTCAGGTGACCCAGTACTTC
CDR3 protein: CASGVGTSQVTQYF

clone size: few
J gene: TRBJ2-7
D gene: TRBD1
V gene: TRBV5-1
CDR3 DNA: TGCGCCAGCAGCTTGGGTACAGGGGTGCCCTACGAGCAGTACTTC
CDR3 protein: CASSLGTGVPYEQYF